These 30 T cell receptor beta chains came from one sample sequenced in a study of T-cell reconstitution after alpha-beta-depleted transplantation in children. Researchers prepared the TCRbeta library using unique molecular identifiers, the study reports. TCRdb processed the PCR reads anew with MiXCR; each CDR3 protein has one entry. The sample shows about 980,000 distinct CDR3 sequences, about 29% of them seen only once. The sample here was PBMCs, mostly from graft donor cells, taken 360 days after TCRalphabeta/CD19-depleted stem cell transplant. The origin of the receptors is a boy in the first two years of life who had a stem cell transplant for SCID, so the T cells may come from the graft donor.

The table lists this clonotype with a few counts. The genes are TRBV5-1 and TRBJ2-7, with 7 nucleotides matching TRBD1. V dropped 4 bases and J dropped 6; count of bases not matched to a gene: 7. Germline values: CDR1 SGHRS, CDR2 YFSETQ. This CDR3 has 13 residues. CDR3 bases: TGCGCCAGCAGCAGGGGGCCGGAGGTCGAGCAGTACTTC. It is translated as CASSRGPEVEQYF.

This clonotype was counted between two and nine times. This sequence joins TRBV29-1 and TRBJ2-4; D possibly matches TRBD1 or TRBD2 (6 bases each). This CDR3 has 15 amino acids. V was pared by 6 bases and J by 0 bases, with 15 bases between. From germline, CDR1 is SQVTM and CDR2 ANQGSEA. CDR3 in DNA: TGCAGCGTGATCCGGAGGGGGAGAGCCAAAAACATTCAGTACTTC. Encoded protein: CSVIRRGRAKNIQYF.

This clonotype was counted a few times. The chain uses TRBV29-1 and TRBJ1-1; D unclear. V was trimmed by 0 bases and J by 0 bases, leaving 5 bases between them. CDR1 and CDR2 from the germline V gene are SQVTM and ANQGSEA. The CDR3 runs to 13 residues. CDR3 loop: CSVEDKMNTEAFF. CDR3 DNA sequence: TGCAGCGTTGAAGACAAGATGAACACTGAAGCTTTCTTT.

This clonotype was detected only a few times. The CDR3: CSVVKGSYEQYF. DNA of the CDR3: TGCAGCGTTGTAAAAGGGTCCTACGAGCAGTACTTC. This sequence joins TRBV29-1 and TRBJ2-7; no definite D call. V lost 4 bases to trimming and J lost 1 base, with 8 bases between them. The CDR3 has 12 residues. CDR1 is SQVTM and CDR2 is ANQGSEA in the germline V gene.

The chain recombines TRBV10-3 with TRBJ2-3, with D perhaps TRBD1 (6 bases). Deletions cut 11 bases from V and 2 bases from J, with 32 bases between. The CDR3 extends over 19 amino acids. Germline assignment: CDR1 ENHRY and CDR2 SYGVKD. CDR3 amino acids: CAAGQSWSHPDRFTDTQYF. CDR3 nucleotides: TGTGCCGCCGGACAGTCCTGGTCCCACCCCGACCGCTTCACAGATACGCAGTATTTT.

In its sample, this clonotype was seen a few times. This chain connects TRBV18 to TRBJ2-4; D is ambiguous. V lost 3 bases, J lost 0 bases, and 12 bases lay in between. CDR1 and CDR2 from the germline V gene are KGHSH and LQKENI. The CDR3 is 16 amino acids. For the CDR3, the DNA is TGTGCCAGCTCACCCGAAAAGACATTAGCCAAAAACATTCAGTACTTC. Amino acids: CASSPEKTLAKNIQYF.

The chain has TRBV5-1 and TRBJ2-5; D is ambiguous. Trimming left V 0 bases short and J 5 bases short, with 11 bases between. Germline assignment: CDR1 SGHRS and CDR2 YFSETQ. The length of the CDR3 is 14 residues. The CDR3: CASSLGGNPETQYF. In DNA form, the CDR3 reads TGCGCCAGCAGCTTGGGTGGAAATCCGGAGACCCAGTACTTC.

The sample holds a few counts of this clonotype. This chain joins TRBV12-3 or TRBV12-4 and TRBJ2-2, with D possibly called TRBD1 or TRBD2 (5 bases each). CDR3 length equals 14 residues. Trimming removed 6 bases at V and 4 bases at J, with 12 bases between. CDR3 protein: CASRGPGFTGELFF. CDR3 nucleotides: TGTGCCAGCAGGGGACCGGGGTTCACCGGGGAGCTGTTTTTT.

The DNA for the CDR3 is TGTGCCAGCTCACCCCACTTATCGACAGGGGTCTACGAGCAGTACTTC. Its protein product is CASSPHLSTGVYEQYF. V is TRBV18 and J is TRBJ2-7; 8 positions agree with TRBD1. Germline V gives CDR1 KGHSH, CDR2 LQKENI. Trimming cost V 3 bases and J 3 bases; bases outside gene matches: 10. This CDR3 contains 16 residues. Variable domain in full (rest from reference TRBV18 and TRBJ2-7): NAGVMQNPRHLVRRRGQEARLRCSPMKGHSHVYWYRQLPEEGLKFMVYLQKENIIDESGMPKERFSAEFPKEGPSILRIQQVVRGDSAAYFCASSPHLSTGVYEQYFGPGTRLTVT.

The rearrangement uses TRBV5-1 and TRBJ2-3; 7 nucleotides agree with TRBD2. Germline V gene lookup returns CDR1 SGHRS and CDR2 YFSETQ. The CDR3 is 16 residues long. Germline trimming cut 1 base from V and 0 bases from J; bases unmatched to any gene: 5. The CDR3 is CASSLRSGDSTDTQYF. The CDR3 DNA is TGCGCCAGCAGCTTGAGGAGCGGGGACAGCACAGATACGCAGTATTTT.

The chain employs TRBV24-1 and TRBJ2-5; TRBD2 might be the D (6 bases). Trimming pared 0 bases from V and 0 bases from J, leaving 13 bases between. This CDR3 contains 17 residues. The V gene's germline CDR1 is KGHDR and CDR2 SFDVKD. The CDR3 sequence: CATSDLLPGEYQETQYF. The CDR3 DNA reads as TGTGCCACCAGTGATTTGTTACCGGGGGAGTACCAAGAGACCCAGTACTTC.

This clonotype was found many times. The chain joins TRBV9 to TRBJ2-1; TRBD2 is a possible D gene (5 bases). V was trimmed by 3 bases and J by 0 bases, leaving 7 bases between them. CDR1 is SGDLS and CDR2 is YYNGEE in the germline V gene. The CDR3 loop spans 14 amino acids. The CDR3 DNA follows: TGTGCCAGCAGCGGAGGGAGCTCCTACAATGAGCAGTTCTTC. Translating gives CASSGGSSYNEQFF.

This chain links TRBV12-3 or TRBV12-4 with TRBJ1-2; TRBD1 matches at 9 bases. This CDR3 is built from 15 residues. Unmatched junction bases numbered 4, after V lost 4 bases and J lost 1 base. The CDR3 is CASSSQGAVNYGYTF. The CDR3 nucleotides read TGTGCCAGCAGTTCACAGGGGGCGGTTAACTATGGCTACACCTTC.

The chain recombines TRBV12-3 or TRBV12-4 with TRBJ1-3, with no clear D. V was cut by 8 bases and J by 0 bases, with 20 bases left in between. The CDR3 consists of 17 residues. CDR3 region: CASRPGALGSSGNTIYF. For the CDR3, the DNA is TGTGCCAGCCGGCCAGGTGCCTTGGGCTCCTCTGGAAACACCATATATTTT.

This rearrangement joins TRBV12-3 or TRBV12-4 to TRBJ1-5; perhaps TRBD1 as D (6 bases). The V gene lost 1 base and the J gene lost 0 bases, with 10 bases spanning the gap. The CDR3 spans 16 residues. The CDR3 coding sequence is TGTGCCAGCAGTTTAGACAGGGCATATAGCAATCAGCCCCAGCATTTT. It encodes CASSLDRAYSNQPQHF.

The rearrangement links TRBV28 to TRBJ1-3, with TRBD1 matching over 11 bases. V trimming: 6 bases; J trimming: 2 bases; junction bases outside the gene matches: 6. Germline CDR1 MDHEN, CDR2 SYDVKM. The CDR3 is 16 amino acids. CDR3 sequence: CASRNQGQGAGNTIYF. The DNA of the CDR3 is TGTGCCAGCAGGAACCAGGGACAGGGGGCTGGAAACACCATATATTTT. Full variable domain (outside the CDR3, taken from reference TRBV28 and TRBJ1-3): DVKVTQSSRYLVKRTGEKVFLECVQDMDHENMFWYRQDPGLGLRLIYFSYDVKMKEKGDIPEGYSVSREKKERFSLILESASTNQTSMYLCASRNQGQGAGNTIYFGEGSWLTVV.

This clonotype was detected a few times. The rearrangement uses TRBV30 and TRBJ2-1; 11 bases match TRBD2. V trimming: 3 bases; J trimming: 2 bases; junction bases outside the gene matches: 3. This CDR3 contains 15 residues. Germline V gene data show CDR1 as GTSNPN and CDR2 as SVGIG (reference sequence). Here the CDR3 DNA reads TGTGCCTGGAGCAAGGGACTAGCGGCCTACAATGAGCAGTTCTTC. Encoded protein: CAWSKGLAAYNEQFF. The variable domain in full, completed from reference TRBV30 and TRBJ2-1, reads SQTIHQWPATLVQPVGSPLSLECTVEGTSNPNLYWYRQAAGRGLQLLFYSVGIGQISSEVPQNLSASRPQDRQFILSSKKLLLSDSGFYLCAWSKGLAAYNEQFFGPGTRLTVL.

V gene TRBV20-1 combines with J gene TRBJ2-2; TRBD1 is a possible D gene (5 bases). V lost 1 base, J lost 6 bases, and 12 bases lay in between. CDR1 DFQATT and CDR2 SNEGSKA come from the germline V gene (reference sequence). The CDR3 contains 14 residues. For the CDR3, the DNA is TGCAGTGCTAGAGGGAAGGGGTTCGCCGGGGAGCTGTTTTTT. Its translation: CSARGKGFAGELFF.

Only a few counts were recorded for this clonotype. The chain is built from TRBV11-1 and TRBJ2-6; 8 bases align to TRBD1. Per the germline V gene, CDR1 is SGHAT and CDR2 is FQDESV (reference sequence). The V gene end was trimmed by 3 bases and the J gene end by 3 bases; junction bases not matched to a gene: 10. CDR3 length: 18 residues. CDR3 in amino acids: CASSFAGTGGFGANVLTF. CDR3 nucleotide sequence: TGTGCCAGCAGCTTCGCCGGGACAGGAGGGTTTGGGGCCAACGTCCTGACTTTC.

This clonotype was picked up many times. The V and J genes are TRBV20-1 and TRBJ2-3; TRBD2 is a possible D gene (5 bases). V was clipped by 3 bases and J by 3 bases, with 10 bases between them. Germline values: CDR1 DFQATT, CDR2 SNEGSKA (reference sequence). The CDR3 contains 13 residues. CDR3 sequence: CSASTGSTDTQYF. The CDR3 DNA is TGCAGTGCTAGTACGGGAAGTACAGATACGCAGTATTTT.

The rearrangement joins TRBV12-3 or TRBV12-4 to TRBJ2-5; D is perhaps TRBD1 (5 bases). The CDR3 sequence is 14 residues long. Trimming shortened V by 2 bases and J by 0 bases, and 7 bases separated the two germline ends. The DNA for the CDR3 is TGTGCCAGCAGTTTAAAGGGGAACCAAGAGACCCAGTACTTC. This encodes CASSLKGNQETQYF.

This chain uses TRBV9 with TRBJ2-5; D is undetermined. The CDR3 consists of 11 residues. V lost 1 base, J lost 7 bases, and 5 bases lay in between. Germline assignment: CDR1 SGDLS and CDR2 YYNGEE. The CDR3 nucleotides read TGTGCCAGCAGCGTAAAACTGACCCAGTACTTC. Its protein product is CASSVKLTQYF. The full variable domain, with the rest looked up from reference TRBV9 and TRBJ2-5, is DSGVTQTPKHLITATGQRVTLRCSPRSGDLSVYWYQQSLDQGLQFLIQYYNGEERAKGNILERFSAQQFPDLHSELNLSSLELGDSALYFCASSVKLTQYFGPGTRLLVL.

This clonotype was detected ten times or more. The chain has TRBV4-1 and TRBJ2-5, with a weak D call TRBD1 (5 bases). The CDR3 spans 14 residues. Trimming removed 1 base from V and 4 bases from J, with 10 bases in between. CDR1 is MGHRA, CDR2 YSYEKL, per germline. CDR3 residues: CASSQGLGPETQYF. CDR3 in DNA: TGCGCCAGCAGCCAAGGGCTGGGGCCAGAGACCCAGTACTTC.

The chain recombines TRBV29-1 with TRBJ1-1; no definite D call. Germline V gene sequence: CDR1 SQVTM, CDR2 ANQGSEA. The germline V and J ends were trimmed by 3 bases and 2 bases, with 10 bases remaining between them. CDR3 length: 13 residues. The CDR3 bases are TGCAGCGTTGACACAAGAGGAAACACTGAAGCTTTCTTT. It yields the protein CSVDTRGNTEAFF. Full variable domain (outside the CDR3, taken from reference TRBV29-1 and TRBJ1-1): SAVISQKPSRDICQRGTSLTIQCQVDSQVTMMFWYRQQPGQSLTLIATANQGSEATYESGFVIDKFPISRPNLTFSTLTVSNMSPEDSSIYLCSVDTRGNTEAFFGQGTRLTVV.

This clonotype was seen at least ten times. This chain connects TRBV4-2 to TRBJ2-1; tentative D call: TRBD1 (6 bases). The CDR3 runs 16 residues. Between the trimmed V and J ends, which lost 0 bases and 4 bases, there was a span of 13 bases. Germline V gene lookup returns CDR1 LGHNA and CDR2 YNFKEQ. CDR3 sequence: CASSQEGADTYNEQFF. CDR3 DNA: TGTGCCAGCAGCCAAGAGGGGGCAGATACTTACAATGAGCAGTTCTTC.

This clonotype occurred many times. V usage is TRBV15 and J usage is TRBJ1-1; no reliable D call. With 3 bases removed from V and 7 bases from J, the gap between germline ends came to 9 bases. The CDR3 consists of 12 residues. Germline CDR1 and CDR2: LNHNV and YYDKDF (reference sequence). CDR3: CATSSGTIEAFF. The CDR3 nucleotides are TGTGCCACCAGCAGCGGTACGATTGAAGCTTTCTTT.

This chain connects TRBV11-2 to TRBJ1-1; D perhaps matches TRBD1 (6 bases). Germline assignment: CDR1 SGHAT and CDR2 FQNNGV. CDR3 length: 15 residues. Trimming removed 0 bases at V and 3 bases at J, with 11 bases between. CDR3 sequence (DNA): TGTGCCAGCAGCTTAGAGGGGGCTGGGTACACTGAAGCTTTCTTT. This codes for CASSLEGAGYTEAFF.

This clonotype has a handful of counts. J is TRBJ2-5 and V is TRBV6-1, with unresolved D. V was shortened by 6 bases and J by 5 bases, with 25 bases between the two germline ends. Germline V gene sequence: CDR1 MNHNS, CDR2 SASEGT. This CDR3 region has 17 residues. The DNA for the CDR3 is TGTGCCAGCAGCAAATCTAGTCTGACAAGAGAGTTCGAGACCCAGTACTTC. Translating it yields CASSKSSLTREFETQYF.

This chain joins TRBV4-3 and TRBJ2-7, with 8 bases fitting TRBD2. CDR1 LGHNA and CDR2 YSLEER come from the germline V gene. The CDR3 runs to 17 residues. V dropped 0 bases and J dropped 1; count of bases not matched to a gene: 8. For the CDR3, the DNA is TGCGCCAGCAGCCAAGATCGGTCGGGGGGGCTGTCCTACGAGCAGTACTTC. It is translated as CASSQDRSGGLSYEQYF.

In DNA, the CDR3 is TGTGCCAGCGGTAGGGGGACGGCCACCTACGAGCAGTACTTC. Its protein is CASGRGTATYEQYF. The chain employs TRBV27 and TRBJ2-7, with D tentatively TRBD1 (6 bases). Trimming cost V 8 bases and J 2 bases, with 16 bases left between them. The length of the CDR3 is 14 residues. The germline V gene has CDR1 MNHEY and CDR2 SMNVEV (reference sequence).